A single T cell receptor (beta chain) is shown here with its context. The study recruited people aged about 18 to 95 years across roughly 25 US areas. Participant reports of clinical history set cohort assignment. The recovered donors of Cohort 3 showed two negative PCRs, clearance, or symptom resolution. The record originates from a study of blood T cell repertoires in COVID-19. In the original workflow: Reference gene primer amplification gave estimated nucleated cell counts. The repertoire was sequenced with immunoSEQ multiplex PCR; TCRdb's copy has only in-frame clones and lacks some. That table furnishes V, J and clone size, whereas the DNA furnished D and trimming. The sample yields approximately 170,000 clones, roughly 80% seen once. The V segment lost 6 bases and the J segment 7 bases; nucleotides outside the gene matches: 8. The CDR3 contains 13 residues.

Sequenced input: PBMCs or T cells enriched from blood (not recorded which). The chain couples TRBV12-3 or TRBV12-4 to TRBJ1-2, with 7 bases matching TRBD1. This TCR was recovered from a woman aged 50 to 65 who had recovered from COVID-19. This CDR3 is CASSQTGTVGYTF. In DNA form, the CDR3 reads TGTGCCAGCAGCCAAACTGGGACAGTTGGCTACACCTTC.